Listed below are T cell receptor beta chains from one sample, sequenced in a study of T cells after yellow fever vaccination. MiXCR was run by TCRdb on the 5' RACE reads, yielding one entry per CDR3 protein. The table records about 85,000 distinct CDR3 sequences, less than 15% of them present only once. The sequences come from CD8+ T cells not binding an NS4B(214-222) dextramer, sorted from PBMCs, collected 21 days after the first yellow fever vaccination. These receptors were taken from a man aged 18 to 30 who received the YFV17D yellow fever vaccine. Both conserved end residues are part of each CDR3. The D gene is left open where the match is weak. Rows may omit the clone size; those that give it use once, few, many or a size class.

D gene,V gene,J gene,clone size,CDR3 DNA,CDR3 protein
-,TRBV6-5,TRBJ2-5,few,TGTGCCAGCAGTTACTCGCCCGTAGAGGAGGATCGGGAGACCCAGTACTTC,CASSYSPVEEDRETQYF
TRBD1,TRBV20-1,TRBJ1-6,-,TGCAGTGCTAGGGGGTCCGGGACAGGGATATCCTCCCTCCACTTT,CSARGSGTGISSLHF
TRBD2,TRBV7-8,TRBJ2-3,few,TGTGCCAGCAGCCTACGATCGGGACTAGCGGGGGGCCCTAATACGCAGTATTTT,CASSLRSGLAGGPNTQYF
-,TRBV7-6,TRBJ1-2,few,TGTGCCAGCAGCTTAGGGGCAGGGAGGTTTGAAGGCTACACCTTC,CASSLGAGRFEGYTF
TRBD1,TRBV11-1,TRBJ2-1,-,TGTGCCAGCAGCTCCACCCGATCCGACAGGGGATCATTCAATGAGCAGTTCTTC,CASSSTRSDRGSFNEQFF
TRBD1,TRBV12-3/TRBV12-4,TRBJ1-2,-,TGTGCCAGCAGTACACCGGTTGTAGGGACAGGGGTCCTATCTAACTATGGCTACACCTTC,CASSTPVVGTGVLSNYGYTF
-,TRBV4-1,TRBJ1-6,few,TGCGCCAGCAGCCAAGATGGCGCGACGTGGACCCTCCACTTT,CASSQDGATWTLHF
-,TRBV19,TRBJ2-1,few,TGTGCCAGTAGTATTAGTGGGGGGACACTCTACAATGAGCAGTTCTTC,CASSISGGTLYNEQFF
TRBD1,TRBV15,TRBJ1-2,few,TGTGCCACCACCCCGGGACAGACAACAACTAACTATGGCTACACCTTC,CATTPGQTTTNYGYTF
TRBD1,TRBV5-6,TRBJ1-2,few,TGTGCCAGCAGCTTGGCCGGGACAGGGGTTTACTATGGCTACACCTTC,CASSLAGTGVYYGYTF
-,TRBV27,TRBJ2-7,few,TGTGCCAGCAGTACCGGGTCCAACGAGCAGTACTTC,CASSTGSNEQYF
TRBD1,TRBV20-1,TRBJ1-1,many,TGCAGTGCTAGAGGCCGGGACAGGGGGCCTGAAGCTTTCTTT,CSARGRDRGPEAFF
-,TRBV6-2/TRBV6-3,TRBJ1-1,few,TGTGCCAGCAGTATCAACACTGAAGCTTTCTTT,CASSINTEAFF
-,TRBV4-1,TRBJ2-1,-,TGCGCCAGCAGCTCCCCGGGGAAAGGCGATGAGCAGTTCTTC,CASSSPGKGDEQFF
TRBD1,TRBV4-2,TRBJ2-6,-,TGTGCCAGCAGCGTCGTCCCGGGACAGGCTTCAAGGTCTGGGGCCAACGTCCTGACTTTC,CASSVVPGQASRSGANVLTF
-,TRBV2,TRBJ2-7,few,TGTGCCAGCGGCGACATCCCCTACGAGCAGTACTTC,CASGDIPYEQYF
-,TRBV5-1,TRBJ2-2,few,TGCGCCAGCAGCTTGTCCGGGTCCTTGTCCGGGGAGCTGTTTTTT,CASSLSGSLSGELFF
-,TRBV6-2/TRBV6-3,TRBJ1-2,few,TGTGCCAGCAGTTACGAGTCGGGCAGCCCTTATGGCTACACCTTC,CASSYESGSPYGYTF
-,TRBV29-1,TRBJ1-2,-,TGCAGCGTTGAGTCCGGGACATTCTATGGCTACACCTTC,CSVESGTFYGYTF
TRBD2,TRBV5-6,TRBJ2-3,few,TGTGCCAGCAGCCACCTAGCGGGGTTATTCACAGATACGCAGTATTTT,CASSHLAGLFTDTQYF
TRBD2,TRBV11-1,TRBJ2-5,-,TGTGCCAGCAGCTTAGATGGAAGGGCCAAGGGAGGGCGTGAGACCCAGTACTTC,CASSLDGRAKGGRETQYF
-,TRBV10-3,TRBJ1-5,-,TGTGCCATCAGTGAGGAGTCCAATCAGCCCCAGCATTTT,CAISEESNQPQHF
TRBD2,TRBV6-5,TRBJ2-7,few,TGTGCCAGCAGTTCTAGCGGGGAGATCCAGTACTTC,CASSSSGEIQYF
TRBD1,TRBV11-2,TRBJ2-7,many,TGTGCCAGCAGCTTACAGGGGGCAGTTTACGAGCAGTACTTC,CASSLQGAVYEQYF
TRBD1,TRBV4-1,TRBJ2-2,-,TGCGCCAGCAGCCCGGGCACAGGGGGCGCGACCGGGGAGCTGTTTTTT,CASSPGTGGATGELFF
TRBD2,TRBV4-1,TRBJ2-1,medium-sized,TGCGCCAGCAGCCAAGCGGGGGGCTCCTACAATGAGCAGTTCTTC,CASSQAGGSYNEQFF
-,TRBV4-2,TRBJ2-1,-,TGTGCCAGCAGCCAAGGGAAGGATGAGCAGTTCTTC,CASSQGKDEQFF
TRBD2,TRBV12-3/TRBV12-4,TRBJ2-1,few,TGTGCCAGCAGTTTAGTGGGGGGGGTCTATGAGCAGTTCTTC,CASSLVGGVYEQFF
TRBD2,TRBV4-1,TRBJ2-7,-,TGCGCCAGCAGCCAACAAGCCGGGACTAGCGGGGTTTACGAGCAGTACTTC,CASSQQAGTSGVYEQYF
-,TRBV4-1,TRBJ2-3,-,TGCGCCAGCAGCCACGGTAGGGGGGGCAGGACAGATACGCAGTATTTT,CASSHGRGGRTDTQYF
-,TRBV6-2/TRBV6-3,TRBJ2-7,-,TGTGCCAGCAGTTTGGATAGGGTGGGACACTACGAGCAGTACTTC,CASSLDRVGHYEQYF
TRBD2,TRBV24-1,TRBJ2-1,-,TGTGCCACCAGTGATTTAAAAGCTAGCGGGGGCTACAATGAGCAGTTCTTC,CATSDLKASGGYNEQFF
-,TRBV4-3,TRBJ1-5,few,TGCGCCAGCAGCCAAGAGGGGTTCGGTCAGCCCCAGCATTTT,CASSQEGFGQPQHF
TRBD2,TRBV7-3,TRBJ2-3,few,TGTGCCAGCAGCCCTTTGGGGGCGGGGGGCCGACTCACAGATACGCAGTATTTT,CASSPLGAGGRLTDTQYF
TRBD1,TRBV6-2/TRBV6-3,TRBJ1-5,few,TGTGCCAGCAAGGGACAGGGGTATCAGCCCCAGCATTTT,CASKGQGYQPQHF